The 16 T cell receptor beta chains below come from one sample, sequenced in a study of blood T cell repertoires in COVID-19. The data were produced by immunoSEQ multiplex PCR, yet TCRdb's version contains in-frame clones alone and is incomplete. Of around 300,000 clones in the sample, 75% to 90% were seen once. The sample taken for sequencing was PBMCs or T cells enriched from blood (not recorded which). These receptors were collected from a woman between 18 and 29 years old who had recovered from COVID-19.

The chain is built from TRBV14 and TRBJ1-2; TRBD1 is a possible D gene (6 bases). Germline CDR1 reads SGHDN; CDR2 reads FVKESK. This CDR3 is built from 15 residues. Deletions cut 4 bases from V and 4 bases from J, with 16 bases between. As DNA, the CDR3 is TGTGCCAGCAGCCCTACGGGCAGGGGCCCCTATGGCTACACCTTC. Amino acid sequence: CASSPTGRGPYGYTF.

This clone was observed a single time. The chain employs TRBV25-1 and TRBJ1-6, with 8 bases identical to TRBD1. The germline V gene has CDR1 MGHDK and CDR2 SYGVNS. This CDR3 is 15 amino acids long. Trimming took 4 bases from V and 11 from J; bases not matched to a gene: 10. The CDR3 protein is CASSGTGQGETPLHF. In nucleotides, the CDR3 is TGTGCCAGCAGTGGAACCGGACAGGGTGAGACACCCCTCCACTTT.

CDR3 sequence: CAISEGGAYGYTF. The DNA of the CDR3 is TGTGCCATCAGTGAGGGGGGGGCCTATGGCTACACCTTC. The chain is built from TRBV10-3 and TRBJ1-2, with D maybe TRBD1 (6 bases). The germline gives CDR1 ENHRY, CDR2 SYGVKD. V lost 2 bases to trimming and J lost 4 bases, with 8 bases between them. The CDR3 covers 13 residues.

J is TRBJ2-3 and V is TRBV3-1 (or the pseudogene TRBV3-2), with TRBD1 matching 10 bases. The CDR3 is 14 amino acids. The V and J ends lost 4 bases and 4 bases, in that order; junction bases with no gene match: 2. Germline values: CDR1 LGHDT, CDR2 YNNKEL (reference sequence). This CDR3 is CASSRDRGADTQYF. CDR3 sequence (DNA): TGTGCCAGCAGCCGGGACAGGGGCGCAGATACGCAGTATTTT.

The chain employs TRBV6-5 and TRBJ1-4, with 9 bases lining up with TRBD1. The CDR3 sequence is 14 residues long. From germline, CDR1 is MNHEY and CDR2 SVGAGI. Trimming at V came to 8 bases and at J to 4 bases, leaving 5 bases not matched to a gene. The CDR3 region is CASGAGQGNEKLFF. In DNA, the CDR3 is TGTGCCAGCGGCGCGGGACAGGGTAATGAAAAACTGTTTTTT.

CDR3 loop: CASSLDIGPPVQHF. The CDR3 DNA reads TGTGCCAGCAGCTTAGATATTGGGCCCCCAGTCCAGCATTTT. The V gene is TRBV7-9, the J gene TRBJ1-5; D is unresolved. Trimming left V 1 base short and J 12 bases short, with 16 bases between. Germline V CDR1 and CDR2: SEHNR, FQNEAQ (reference sequence). The CDR3 runs to 14 residues.

This chain uses TRBV4-2 with TRBJ2-5; 9 bases are shared with TRBD2. The V and J ends lost 0 bases and 0 bases, in that order; junction bases with no gene match: 5. The CDR3 has 17 residues. Germline V CDR1 and CDR2: LGHNA, YNFKEQ. The CDR3, as DNA: TGTGCCAGCAGCCAAGAGTCGTCTAGCGGGGACCAAGAGACCCAGTACTTC. Encoded protein: CASSQESSSGDQETQYF.

This clone came up once. V gene TRBV16 combines with J gene TRBJ1-2, with D possibly matching TRBD1 (6 bases). Germline V lookup: CDR1 KGHSY, CDR2 FQNENV. Trimming removed 5 bases from V and 5 bases from J, with 12 bases in between. CDR3 size: 13 residues. CDR3 sequence (DNA): TGTGCCAGCAGCTGGGACATCGGTTATGGCTACACCTTC. Translating gives CASSWDIGYGYTF.

V is TRBV7-8 and J is TRBJ1-1, with a possible D match to TRBD1 (6 bases). Germline V CDR1 and CDR2: SGHVS, FQNEAQ. The length of the CDR3 is 13 residues. V shed 5 bases and J shed 1 base, with 8 bases lying between them. The CDR3 DNA sequence: TGTGCCAGCAGCAGGACAGAGAACACTGAAGCTTTCTTT. It is translated as CASSRTENTEAFF.

The rearrangement uses TRBV3-1 (or the pseudogene TRBV3-2) and TRBJ2-2, with 13 bases aligning to TRBD2. Unmatched junction bases numbered 11, after V lost 4 bases and J lost 6 bases. Germline assignment: CDR1 LGHDT and CDR2 YNNKEL (reference sequence). This CDR3 comprises 18 residues. The CDR3 is CASSPKILAGGPAGELFF. Here the CDR3 DNA reads TGTGCCAGCAGCCCCAAGATACTAGCGGGGGGGCCTGCCGGGGAGCTGTTTTTT.

The J gene is TRBJ1-2, the V gene TRBV28, with 8 bases that match TRBD1. The CDR3 has 16 residues. Trimming took 3 bases from V and 5 from J; bases not matched to a gene: 11. CDR1 and CDR2 from the germline V gene are MDHEN and SYDVKM. The CDR3 here is CASSFVGQGQGYGYTF. CDR3 nucleotides: TGTGCCAGCAGTTTTGTAGGACAGGGTCAGGGGTATGGCTACACCTTC.

The CDR3 is CASSQGQGPSYEQYF. The CDR3 DNA reads TGTGCCAGCAGCCAAGGACAGGGGCCCTCCTACGAGCAGTACTTC. This chain joins TRBV3-1 (or the pseudogene TRBV3-2) and TRBJ2-7, with 8 bases lining up with TRBD1. V dropped 1 base and J dropped 0; count of bases not matched to a gene: 2. Per germline, CDR1 LGHDT and CDR2 YNNKEL (reference sequence). The CDR3 covers 15 residues.

The rearrangement links TRBV9 to TRBJ1-2, with D perhaps matching TRBD1 (6 bases). The CDR3 extends over 14 amino acids. V was pared by 4 bases and J by 4 bases, with 14 bases between. Germline V gives CDR1 SGDLS, CDR2 YYNGEE. The CDR3 spells CASSPDQGFYGYTF. Written as DNA, the CDR3 is TGTGCCAGCAGCCCAGACCAGGGGTTCTATGGCTACACCTTC.

J is TRBJ1-1 and V is TRBV11-2; the D is unclear. V shed 5 bases and J shed 0 bases, with 13 bases lying between them. CDR1 and CDR2 from the germline V gene are SGHAT and FQNNGV. The CDR3 is 15 amino acids. The CDR3 DNA reads as TGTGCCAGCAGCCCCGTCACGCGTATGAACACTGAAGCTTTCTTT. Its translation: CASSPVTRMNTEAFF.

This rearrangement joins TRBV11-2 to TRBJ1-5; D might be TRBD1 (5 bases). Germline lookup yields CDR1 SGHAT and CDR2 FQNNGV. CDR3 length: 16 residues. V dropped 1 base and J dropped 3 bases, with 13 bases sitting between them. CDR3 sequence reads: CASSLGRGLPNQPQHF. The CDR3 DNA is TGTGCCAGCAGCTTAGGACGGGGACTCCCCAATCAGCCCCAGCATTTT.

The chain is built from TRBV27 and TRBJ1-1; 7 bases map to TRBD1. V lost 4 bases to trimming and J lost 2 bases; unmatched junction nucleotides: 7. The CDR3 runs 15 residues. From germline, CDR1 is MNHEY and CDR2 SMNVEV (reference sequence). CDR3: CASSSIGTANTEAFF. CDR3 sequence (DNA): TGTGCCAGCAGTTCCATCGGGACAGCTAACACTGAAGCTTTCTTT.